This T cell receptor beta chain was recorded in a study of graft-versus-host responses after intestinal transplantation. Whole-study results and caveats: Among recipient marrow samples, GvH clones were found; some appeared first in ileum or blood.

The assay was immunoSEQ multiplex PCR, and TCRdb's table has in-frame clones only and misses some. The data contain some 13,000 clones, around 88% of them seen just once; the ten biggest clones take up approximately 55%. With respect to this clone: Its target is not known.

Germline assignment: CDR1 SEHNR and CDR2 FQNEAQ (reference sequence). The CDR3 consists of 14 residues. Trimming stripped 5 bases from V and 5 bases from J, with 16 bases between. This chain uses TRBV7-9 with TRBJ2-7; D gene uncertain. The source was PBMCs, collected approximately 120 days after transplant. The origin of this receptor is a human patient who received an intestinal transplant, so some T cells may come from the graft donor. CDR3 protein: CASSTVTRRDEQYF. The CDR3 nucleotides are TGTGCCAGCAGCACCGTTACCCGAAGGGACGAGCAGTACTTC.